The 28 T cell receptor beta chains given below trace back to one sample, sequenced in a study of shared clonotypes between healthy human individuals. Sequencing used immunoSEQ multiplex PCR; TCRdb keeps in-frame clones, though not all of them. The sample consists of 1,500,000 or so clones, about 98.5% of them appearing once. The sequenced sample was naive CD4+ T cells sorted from blood. Subset here: CD45RA+ positively selected. The receptors derive from a man under 40 in good health.

This clone was found once. The gene calls are TRBV14 and TRBJ2-7; D remains unclear. Germline CDR1 and CDR2: SGHDN and FVKESK. The CDR3 sequence is 15 residues long. V dropped 2 bases and J dropped 2 bases, with 13 bases sitting between them. The CDR3 sequence: CASSQSSGVPYEQYF. As DNA, the CDR3 is TGTGCCAGCAGCCAATCGTCAGGAGTTCCCTACGAGCAGTACTTC. The whole variable domain, filled in from reference TRBV14 and TRBJ2-7, reads EAGVTQFPSHSVIEKGQTVTLRCDPISGHDNLYWYRRVMGKEIKFLLHFVKESKQDESGMPNNRFLAERTGGTYSTLKVQPAELEDSGVYFCASSQSSGVPYEQYFGPGTRLTVT.

V gene TRBV19 combines with J gene TRBJ2-7; weak D call: TRBD2 (6 bases). V dropped 1 base and J dropped 4 bases, with 11 bases sitting between them. Germline-derived CDR1 and CDR2 are LNHDA and SQIVND (reference sequence). This CDR3 is built from 14 residues. The CDR3 protein is CASSIAGTLYEQYF. The CDR3 DNA reads TGTGCCAGTAGTATAGCGGGGACTCTATACGAGCAGTACTTC.

This chain uses TRBV4-1 with TRBJ2-5; D is unresolved. This CDR3 is 14 amino acids long. Germline assignment: CDR1 MGHRA and CDR2 YSYEKL. V was pared by 0 bases and J by 5 bases, with 10 bases between. The CDR3 region has the DNA TGCGCCAGCAGCCAAGACTGGGGAAGGGAGACCCAGTACTTC. This codes for CASSQDWGRETQYF.

The chain couples TRBV21-1 to TRBJ2-7; the table's D gene call, TRBD1, was not cross checked with the DNA. TRBV21-1 is a recognized pseudogene. This CDR3 is 17 amino acids long. This chain's CDR3 is CASSLPNHQGKGYEQYF. DNA of the CDR3: TGTGCCAGCAGCCTCCCCAATCACCAGGGAAAGGGCTACGAGCAGTACTTC.

The chain carries TRBV7-2 and TRBJ2-7; possibly TRBD1 or TRBD2 for D (7 bases each). Trimming took 4 bases from V and 3 from J, leaving 19 bases between them. This CDR3 spans 16 amino acids. Germline CDR1 reads SGHTA; CDR2 reads FQGNSA. CDR3 nucleotides: TGTGCCAGCAGCTCCCTCAGCGGCAGGGGGGGCTACGAGCAGTACTTC. It codes for CASSSLSGRGGYEQYF.

The chain uses TRBV5-1 and TRBJ1-1, with 8 nucleotides matching TRBD1. Germline V gene sequence: CDR1 SGHRS, CDR2 YFSETQ. The J segment lost 1 base and the V segment lost 7 bases, leaving 6 bases of the junction unmatched. The CDR3 contains 14 residues. The CDR3 reads CASHRGSGNTEAFF. The CDR3 DNA sequence: TGCGCCAGCCACAGGGGGTCGGGGAACACTGAAGCTTTCTTT.

The chain combines TRBV18 with TRBJ2-1; 10 positions agree with TRBD2. The CDR3 is 20 residues long. The V gene end was trimmed by 2 bases and the J gene end by 0 bases; junction bases not matched to a gene: 13. The germline CDR1 and CDR2 sequences are KGHSH and LQKENI. The CDR3 bases are TGTGCCAGCTCACCAGTGAGGACAGTGGGGACTAGCGACTCCTACAATGAGCAGTTCTTC. It specifies CASSPVRTVGTSDSYNEQFF.

This rearrangement joins TRBV4-1 to TRBJ1-4; D may be TRBD1 (5 bases). CDR3 length equals 15 residues. In germline, CDR1 is MGHRA, CDR2 YSYEKL. Trimming pared 2 bases from V and 7 bases from J, leaving 14 bases between. CDR3 residues: CASSQKGQTPEKLFF. DNA for the CDR3: TGCGCCAGCAGCCAAAAGGGGCAGACGCCTGAAAAACTGTTTTTT.

The chain combines TRBV6-6 with TRBJ2-2; 7 bases agree with TRBD2. Per the germline V gene, CDR1 is MNHNY and CDR2 is SVGAGI (reference sequence). V lost 0 bases to trimming and J lost 7 bases; unmatched junction nucleotides: 5. The CDR3 runs 15 residues. The CDR3 sequence is CASSYSSGVVGELFF. CDR3 in DNA: TGTGCCAGCAGTTACTCGAGCGGGGTAGTCGGGGAGCTGTTTTTT.

The chain uses TRBV7-2 and TRBJ1-1, with D possibly being TRBD1 (6 bases). The germline gives CDR1 SGHTA, CDR2 FQGNSA. Trimming removed 2 bases from V and 0 bases from J, with 10 bases in between. This CDR3 region has 15 residues. CDR3 residues: CASSLQGKVNTEAFF. For the CDR3, the DNA is TGTGCCAGCAGCTTACAGGGGAAGGTGAACACTGAAGCTTTCTTT.

V gene TRBV2 combines with J gene TRBJ2-7; 7 bases are a match to TRBD2. CDR3 length: 13 amino acids. CDR1 and CDR2 from the germline V gene are SNHLY and FYNNEI. V was pared by 3 bases and J by 4 bases, with 3 bases of the junction left unmatched. CDR3 residues: CASSETSWYEQYF. The CDR3 DNA sequence: TGTGCCAGCAGTGAGACTAGCTGGTACGAGCAGTACTTC.

The CDR3 spells CASRTTGGHTEAFF. The CDR3 nucleotides are TGTGCCAGTCGGACGACAGGGGGGCACACTGAAGCTTTCTTT. The chain is built from TRBV19 and TRBJ1-1, with 9 bases lining up with TRBD1. V dropped 8 bases and J dropped 3; count of bases not matched to a gene: 7. There are 14 residues in the CDR3. Germline values: CDR1 LNHDA, CDR2 SQIVND (reference sequence).

V usage is TRBV28 and J usage is TRBJ2-3, with 7 bases aligning to TRBD2. The CDR3 spans 15 residues. The germline gives CDR1 MDHEN, CDR2 SYDVKM. J gave up 6 bases and V 2 bases, and 8 bases lay outside the gene matches. DNA for the CDR3: TGTGCCAGCAGTTTAGAGGCGGGAGTCGTTGATACGCAGTATTTT. It specifies CASSLEAGVVDTQYF.

V usage is TRBV5-8 and J usage is TRBJ2-1; D possibly corresponds to TRBD2 (5 bases). There are 14 residues in the CDR3. The V and J ends lost 7 bases and 6 bases respectively, with 17 bases between them. Germline CDR1 reads SGHTS; CDR2 reads YDEGEE. The CDR3 DNA reads as TGTGCCAGCGGCCCACTAGGAAGTTTCAATGAGCAGTTCTTC. Amino acids: CASGPLGSFNEQFF.

The rearrangement uses TRBV5-1 and TRBJ1-1, with D uncertain. The CDR3 sequence is 14 residues long. In germline, CDR1 is SGHRS, CDR2 YFSETQ. V dropped 0 bases and J dropped 1 base, with 7 bases sitting between them. The CDR3 region is CASSLGTSNTEAFF. The CDR3 DNA is TGCGCCAGCAGCTTGGGGACTTCGAACACTGAAGCTTTCTTT.

The CDR3 DNA sequence: TGCAGCGTGAGGGGGACTGGGGTCGTCAATGAGCAGTTCTTC. Protein product: CSVRGTGVVNEQFF. The rearrangement uses TRBV29-1 and TRBJ2-1, with D possibly called TRBD1 or TRBD2 (6 bases each). In germline, CDR1 is SQVTM, CDR2 ANQGSEA. There are 14 residues in the CDR3. V lost 6 bases and J lost 6, with 18 bases in between.

This chain joins TRBV4-3 and TRBJ2-1; 10 bases match TRBD2. The germline gives CDR1 LGHNA, CDR2 YSLEER. After removal of 3 bases from V and 0 bases from J, the junction contained 20 bases not matched to a gene. CDR3 length: 22 amino acids. The chain's CDR3 is CASSHDDIPGTSGMSSYNEQFF. The CDR3 bases are TGCGCCAGCAGCCATGATGATATCCCCGGAACTAGCGGGATGTCCTCCTACAATGAGCAGTTCTTC.

The chain couples TRBV5-1 to TRBJ2-7; 7 nucleotides line up with TRBD1. Per germline, CDR1 SGHRS and CDR2 YFSETQ. V dropped 2 bases and J dropped 3; count of bases not matched to a gene: 5. The CDR3 is made up of 14 amino acids. The CDR3 spells CASSFTGDRYEQYF. The CDR3 region has the DNA TGCGCCAGCAGCTTTACAGGGGACCGCTACGAGCAGTACTTC. The full variable domain, completed using reference TRBV5-1 and TRBJ2-7, is KAGVTQTPRYLIKTRGQQVTLSCSPISGHRSVSWYQQTPGQGLQFLFEYFSETQRNKGNFPGRFSGRQFSNSRSEMNVSTLELGDSALYLCASSFTGDRYEQYFGPGTRLTVT.

The chain is built from TRBV23-1 and TRBJ2-1; D is undetermined. TRBV23-1 is classed as an ORF, of uncertain function. Trimming removed 2 bases at V and 0 bases at J, with 17 bases between. The CDR3 is 18 amino acids. The CDR3 bases are TGCGCCAGCAGTCAAGGGCCTTTTCGACGGTTCTCCTACAATGAGCAGTTCTTC. This codes for CASSQGPFRRFSYNEQFF.

In regard to this clone: Mismatch with germline at one junction end may stem from a read error. The chain carries TRBV5-4 and TRBJ2-3; possibly TRBD1 for D (6 bases). The CDR3 runs 16 residues. Germline V CDR1 and CDR2: SGHNT, YYREEE (reference sequence). CDR3: CASRLEKAGEGDTQYF. CDR3 sequence (DNA): TGTGCCAGCAGATTGGAGAAGGCAGGGGAAGGGGATACGCAGTATTTT. Supplemented by reference TRBV5-4 and TRBJ2-3, the full variable domain reads ETGVTQSPTHLIKTRGQQVTLRCSSQSGHNTVSWYQQALGQGPQFIFQYYREEENGRGNFPPRFSGLQFPNYSSELNVNALELDDSALYLCASRLEKAGEGDTQYFGPGTRLTVL.

The chain combines TRBV9 with TRBJ2-1; TRBD2 matches at 12 bases. Germline lookup yields CDR1 SGDLS and CDR2 YYNGEE. After removal of 0 bases from V and 5 bases from J, the junction contained 12 bases not matched to a gene. CDR3 length: 19 amino acids. The CDR3 reads CASSVGPRGGLAGNNEQFF. The CDR3 coding sequence is TGTGCCAGCAGCGTAGGTCCGAGGGGAGGACTAGCGGGGAACAATGAGCAGTTCTTC.

The V gene is TRBV18, the J gene TRBJ1-3; D is perhaps TRBD1 (6 bases). From germline, CDR1 is KGHSH and CDR2 LQKENI. The ends were cut back, 3 bases at V and 2 bases at J, with 14 bases in the middle. This CDR3 is 16 amino acids long. DNA for the CDR3: TGTGCCAGCTCACCGCGACCACAGGGTACTGGAAACACCATATATTTT. Translation gives CASSPRPQGTGNTIYF.

The chain is built from TRBV6-5 and TRBJ2-2; D remains ambiguous. This CDR3 region has 15 residues. The germline V and J ends were trimmed by 1 base and 1 base, with 7 bases remaining between them. Germline lookup yields CDR1 MNHEY and CDR2 SVGAGI. In DNA, the CDR3 is TGTGCCAGCAGTTACTTACCAAAGAACACCGGGGAGCTGTTTTTT. It yields the protein CASSYLPKNTGELFF.

This clone appeared once. The chain employs TRBV7-2 and TRBJ2-5; TRBD2 agrees at 8 bases. This CDR3 region has 15 residues. Looked up from germline, CDR1 is SGHTA and CDR2 is FQGNSA. V gave up 3 bases and J gave up 2 bases; unmatched junction bases: 5. The chain's CDR3 is CASSFLAGTQETQYF. In nucleotides, the CDR3 is TGTGCCAGCAGCTTTCTAGCGGGTACACAAGAGACCCAGTACTTC. Together with reference TRBV7-2 and TRBJ2-5, the CDR3 gives the full variable domain: GAGVSQSPSNKVTEKGKDVELRCDPISGHTALYWYRQSLGQGLEFLIYFQGNSAPDKSGLPSDRFSAERTGGSVSTLTIQRTQQEDSAVYLCASSFLAGTQETQYFGPGTRLLVL.

V is TRBV6-6 and J is TRBJ2-7; D is unclear. V gave up 0 bases and J gave up 3 bases, with 15 bases separating them. The CDR3 runs to 16 residues. Germline assignment: CDR1 MNHNY and CDR2 SVGAGI (reference sequence). DNA for the CDR3: TGTGCCAGCAGTTACTCCTCGGTATTGGGGAACTACGAGCAGTACTTC. Protein sequence: CASSYSSVLGNYEQYF.

The V call is TRBV2, the J call TRBJ1-5; TRBD1 matches 8 bases. V gave up 8 bases and J gave up 2 bases; unmatched junction bases: 5. Germline values: CDR1 SNHLY, CDR2 FYNNEI. This CDR3 is 14 amino acids long. The CDR3, as DNA: TGTGCCAGCTCATGGGGACAGGGCAATCAGCCCCAGCATTTT. It yields the protein CASSWGQGNQPQHF.

V and J are TRBV10-3 and TRBJ2-1, with 7 positions matching TRBD1. Germline CDR1 reads ENHRY; CDR2 reads SYGVKD. The CDR3 is made up of 13 amino acids. V lost 7 bases, J lost 10 bases, and 10 bases stayed unmatched. The CDR3 protein is CAITGQALGEQFF. CDR3 in DNA: TGTGCCATCACCGGACAGGCGCTGGGCGAGCAGTTCTTC.

This chain joins TRBV4-1 and TRBJ1-2, with 11 positions matching TRBD1. The V gene end was trimmed by 9 bases and the J gene end by 7 bases; junction bases not matched to a gene: 19. The CDR3 has 17 amino acids. Germline CDR1 MGHRA, CDR2 YSYEKL. In DNA form, the CDR3 reads TGCGCCAGTGAATCGTCCTACGGGACAGGGGGAGAAATTGGCTACACCTTC. Translating gives CASESSYGTGGEIGYTF.